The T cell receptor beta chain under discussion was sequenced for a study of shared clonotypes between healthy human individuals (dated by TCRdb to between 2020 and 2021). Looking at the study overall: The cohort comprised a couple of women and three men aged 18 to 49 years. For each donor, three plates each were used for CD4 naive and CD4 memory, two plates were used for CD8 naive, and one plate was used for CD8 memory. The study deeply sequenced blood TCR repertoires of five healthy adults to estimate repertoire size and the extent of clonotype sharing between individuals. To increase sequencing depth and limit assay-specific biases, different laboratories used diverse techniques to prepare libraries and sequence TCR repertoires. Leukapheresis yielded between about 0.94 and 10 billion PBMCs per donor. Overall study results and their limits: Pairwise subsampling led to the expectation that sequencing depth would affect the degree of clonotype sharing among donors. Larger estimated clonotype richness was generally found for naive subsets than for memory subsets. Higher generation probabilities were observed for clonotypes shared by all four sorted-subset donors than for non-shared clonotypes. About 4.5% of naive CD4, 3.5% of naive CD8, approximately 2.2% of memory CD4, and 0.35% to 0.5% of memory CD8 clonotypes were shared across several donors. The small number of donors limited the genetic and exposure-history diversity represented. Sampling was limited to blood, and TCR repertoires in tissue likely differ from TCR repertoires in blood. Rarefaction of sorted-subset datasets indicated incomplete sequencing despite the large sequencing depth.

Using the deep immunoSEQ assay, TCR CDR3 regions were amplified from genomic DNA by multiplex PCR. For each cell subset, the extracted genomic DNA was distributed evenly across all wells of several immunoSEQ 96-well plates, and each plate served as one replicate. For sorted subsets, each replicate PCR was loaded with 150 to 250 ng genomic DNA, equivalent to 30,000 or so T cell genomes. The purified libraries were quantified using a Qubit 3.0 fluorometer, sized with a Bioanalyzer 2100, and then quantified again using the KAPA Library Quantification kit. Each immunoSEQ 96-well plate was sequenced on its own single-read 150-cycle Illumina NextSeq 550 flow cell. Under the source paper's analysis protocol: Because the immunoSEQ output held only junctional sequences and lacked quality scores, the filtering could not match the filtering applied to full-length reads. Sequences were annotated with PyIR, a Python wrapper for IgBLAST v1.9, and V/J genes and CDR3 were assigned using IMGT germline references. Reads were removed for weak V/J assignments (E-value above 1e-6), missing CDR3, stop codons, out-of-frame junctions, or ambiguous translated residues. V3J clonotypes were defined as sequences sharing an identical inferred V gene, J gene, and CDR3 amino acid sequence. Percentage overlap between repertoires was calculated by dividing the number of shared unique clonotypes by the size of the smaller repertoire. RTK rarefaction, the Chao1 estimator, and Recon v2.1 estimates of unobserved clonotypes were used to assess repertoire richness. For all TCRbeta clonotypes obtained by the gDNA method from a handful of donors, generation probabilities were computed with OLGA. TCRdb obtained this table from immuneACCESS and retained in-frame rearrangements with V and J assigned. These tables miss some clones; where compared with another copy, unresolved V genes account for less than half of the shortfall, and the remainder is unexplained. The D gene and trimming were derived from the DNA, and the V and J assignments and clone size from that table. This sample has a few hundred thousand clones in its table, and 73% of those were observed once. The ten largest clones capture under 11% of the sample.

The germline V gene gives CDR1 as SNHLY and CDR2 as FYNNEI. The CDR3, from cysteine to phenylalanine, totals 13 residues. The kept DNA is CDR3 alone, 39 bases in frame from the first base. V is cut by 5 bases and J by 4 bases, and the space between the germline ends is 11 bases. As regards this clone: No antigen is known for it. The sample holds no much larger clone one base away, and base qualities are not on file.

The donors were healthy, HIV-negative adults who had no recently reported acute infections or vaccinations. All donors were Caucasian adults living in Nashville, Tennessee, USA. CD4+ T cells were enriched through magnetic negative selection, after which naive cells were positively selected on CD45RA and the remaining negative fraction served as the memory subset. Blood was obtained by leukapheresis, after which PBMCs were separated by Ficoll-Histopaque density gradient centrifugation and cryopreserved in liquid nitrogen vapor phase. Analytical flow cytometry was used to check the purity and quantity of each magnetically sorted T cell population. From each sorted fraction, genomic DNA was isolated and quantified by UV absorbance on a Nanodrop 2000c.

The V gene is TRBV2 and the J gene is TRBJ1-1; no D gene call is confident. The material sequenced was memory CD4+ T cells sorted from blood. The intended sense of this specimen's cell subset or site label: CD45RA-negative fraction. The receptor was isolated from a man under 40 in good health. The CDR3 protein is CASSITSGTEAFF. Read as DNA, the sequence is TGTGCCAGCAGTATCACGTCAGGCACTGAAGCTTTCTTT.